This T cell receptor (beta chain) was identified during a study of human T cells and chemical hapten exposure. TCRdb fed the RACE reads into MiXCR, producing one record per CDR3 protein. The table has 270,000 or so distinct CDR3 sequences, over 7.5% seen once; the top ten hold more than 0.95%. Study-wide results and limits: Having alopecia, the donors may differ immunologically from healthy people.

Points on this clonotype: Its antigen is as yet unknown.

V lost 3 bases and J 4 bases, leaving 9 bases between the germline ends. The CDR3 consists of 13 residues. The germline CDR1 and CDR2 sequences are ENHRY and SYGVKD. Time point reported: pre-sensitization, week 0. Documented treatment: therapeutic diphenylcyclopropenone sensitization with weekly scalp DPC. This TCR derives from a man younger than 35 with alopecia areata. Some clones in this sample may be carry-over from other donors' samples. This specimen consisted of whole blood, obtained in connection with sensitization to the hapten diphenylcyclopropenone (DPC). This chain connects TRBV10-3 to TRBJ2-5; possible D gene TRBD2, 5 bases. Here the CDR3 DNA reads TGTGCCATCAGTGACGGGGATAGAGAGACCCAGTACTTC. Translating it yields CAISDGDRETQYF.